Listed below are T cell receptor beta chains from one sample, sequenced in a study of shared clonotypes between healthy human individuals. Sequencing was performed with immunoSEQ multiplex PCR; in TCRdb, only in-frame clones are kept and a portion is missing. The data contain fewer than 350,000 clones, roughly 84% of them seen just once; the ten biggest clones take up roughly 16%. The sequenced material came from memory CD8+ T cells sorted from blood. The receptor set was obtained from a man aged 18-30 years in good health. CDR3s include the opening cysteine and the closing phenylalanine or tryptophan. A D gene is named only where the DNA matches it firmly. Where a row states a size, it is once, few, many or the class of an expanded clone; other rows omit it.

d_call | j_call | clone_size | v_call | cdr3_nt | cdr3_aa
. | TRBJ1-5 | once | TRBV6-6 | TGTGCCAGCAGTTACGGCGGCAGCTCCAATCAGCCCCAGCATTTT | CASSYGGSSNQPQHF
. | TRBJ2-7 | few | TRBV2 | TGTGCCAGCAGTAGGCCGGGGGAGCAGTACTTC | CASSRPGEQYF
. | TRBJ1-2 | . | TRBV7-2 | TGTGCCAGCAGCTTAGGATGGGAGGGAAGTAGCTATGGCTACACCTTC | CASSLGWEGSSYGYTF
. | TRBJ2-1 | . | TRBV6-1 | TGTGCCAGCAGCTCGGACAAAAACTCCTACAATGAGCAGTTCTTC | CASSSDKNSYNEQFF
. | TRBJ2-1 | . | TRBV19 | TGTGCCAGTAGTATGGCACTTATCTCCTACAATGAGCAGTTCTTC | CASSMALISYNEQFF
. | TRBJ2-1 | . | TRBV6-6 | TGTGCCAGCAGTTACTCGAGTAGTTTCAATGAGCAGTTCTTC | CASSYSSSFNEQFF
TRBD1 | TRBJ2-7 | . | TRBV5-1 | TGCGCCAGCAGCGCCGCCGGGGACAGGGGAAAATACGAGCAGTACTTC | CASSAAGDRGKYEQYF
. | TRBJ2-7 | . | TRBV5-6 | TGTGCCAGCAGCTACCCACGAACGACAGCCTACGAGCAGTACTTC | CASSYPRTTAYEQYF
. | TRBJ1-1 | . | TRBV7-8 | TGTGCCAGCAGCTTAGACAGTTGGAACACTGAAGCTTTCTTT | CASSLDSWNTEAFF
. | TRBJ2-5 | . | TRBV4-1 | TGCGCCAGCAGCCAAAGGAGATACCAAGAGACCCAGTACTTC | CASSQRRYQETQYF
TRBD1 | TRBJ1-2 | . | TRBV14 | TGTGCCAGCAGCCCGGGACAGGGGCCATATGGCTACACCTTC | CASSPGQGPYGYTF
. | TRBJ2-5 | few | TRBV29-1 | TGCAGCGTTGGTGGGACACGTCAAGAGACCCAGTACTTC | CSVGGTRQETQYF
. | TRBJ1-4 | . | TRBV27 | TGTGCCAGCAGTTTAACGTCCGCGGGGGGTGAAAAACTGTTTTTT | CASSLTSAGGEKLFF
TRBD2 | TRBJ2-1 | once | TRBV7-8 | TGTGCCAGCAGCTTAGAGCTAGCGGGGGGGCCCAATGAGCAGTTCTTC | CASSLELAGGPNEQFF